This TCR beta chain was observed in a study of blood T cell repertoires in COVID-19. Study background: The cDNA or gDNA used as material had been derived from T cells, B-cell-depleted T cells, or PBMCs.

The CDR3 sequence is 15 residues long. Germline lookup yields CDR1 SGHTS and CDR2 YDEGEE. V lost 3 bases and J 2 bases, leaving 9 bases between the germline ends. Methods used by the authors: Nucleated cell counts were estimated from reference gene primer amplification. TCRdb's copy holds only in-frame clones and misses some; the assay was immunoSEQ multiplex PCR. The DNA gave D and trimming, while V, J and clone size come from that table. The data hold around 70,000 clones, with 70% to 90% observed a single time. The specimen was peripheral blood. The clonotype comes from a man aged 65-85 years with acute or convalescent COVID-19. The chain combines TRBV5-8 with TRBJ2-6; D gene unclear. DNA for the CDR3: TGTGCCAGCAGCTCCTACCTCCCTGGGGCCAACGTCCTGACTTTC. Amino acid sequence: CASSSYLPGANVLTF.